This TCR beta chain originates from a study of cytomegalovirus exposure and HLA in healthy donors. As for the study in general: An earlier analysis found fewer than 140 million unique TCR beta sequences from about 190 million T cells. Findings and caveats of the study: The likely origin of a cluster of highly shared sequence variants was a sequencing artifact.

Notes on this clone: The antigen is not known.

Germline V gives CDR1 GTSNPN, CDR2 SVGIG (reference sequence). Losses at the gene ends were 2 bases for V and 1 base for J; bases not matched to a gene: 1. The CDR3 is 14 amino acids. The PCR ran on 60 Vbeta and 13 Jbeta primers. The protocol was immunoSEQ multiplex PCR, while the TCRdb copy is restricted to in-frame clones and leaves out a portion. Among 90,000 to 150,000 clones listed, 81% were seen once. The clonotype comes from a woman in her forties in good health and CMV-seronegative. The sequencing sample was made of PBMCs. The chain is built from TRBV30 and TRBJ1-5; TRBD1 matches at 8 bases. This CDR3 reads CAWSRQGSNQPQHF. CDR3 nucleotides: TGTGCCTGGAGTCGACAGGGGAGCAATCAGCCCCAGCATTTT.